These 14 T cell receptor beta chains came from one sample sequenced in a study of tumor and adjacent non-tumor tissue in lung cancer. TCRbeta libraries were built with three rounds of nested PCR, modified from ARM-PCR. TCRdb passed the multiplex PCR reads through MiXCR, listing each CDR3 protein once. The data show more than 70,000 distinct CDR3 sequences, 61% seen once. This sample's RNA came from whole unsorted tissue. The material sequenced was lung tumor tissue. These receptors came from a man aged 70 or older with non-small cell lung cancer.

This sequence joins TRBV20-1 and TRBJ2-7; 8 bases map to TRBD1. The J segment lost 4 bases and the V segment lost 8 bases, leaving 10 bases of the junction unmatched. This CDR3 is built from 13 residues. Per germline, CDR1 DFQATT and CDR2 SNEGSKA (reference sequence). The chain's CDR3 is CSTQDRGQYEQYF. For the CDR3, the DNA is TGCAGTACCCAAGACAGGGGTCAGTACGAGCAGTACTTC.

Note on this clonotype: At one boundary the junction diverges from the germline segment, which might be a read error. V is TRBV11-2 and J is TRBJ1-1, with D unresolved. The length of the CDR3 is 13 residues. In germline, CDR1 is SGHAT, CDR2 FQNNGV. The CDR3 sequence: CASCLLIGTKALF. Here the CDR3 DNA reads TGTGCCAGCTGCTTGCTTATAGGCACTAAAGCTTTATTT.

The sample holds a few counts of this clonotype. At one end, the junction sequence differs from germline, possibly due to a read error. The rearrangement links TRBV11-3 to TRBJ2-3; 9 bases are shared with TRBD2. This CDR3 has 13 residues. Germline assignment: CDR1 SGHNT and CDR2 YENEEA. The CDR3 sequence: CASSTRLADTRYF. The DNA for the CDR3 is TGTGCCAGCAGCACAAGACTAGCGGATACGCGGTATTTT.

The table lists this clonotype with many counts. The rearrangement joins TRBV28 to TRBJ2-5; maybe TRBD2 (6 bases). Germline V gives CDR1 MDHEN, CDR2 SYDVKM. Trimming left V 3 bases short and J 0 bases short, with 8 bases between. CDR3 size: 14 residues. CDR3 sequence (DNA): TGTGCCAGCAGTTTTGGGGGGAACCAAGAGACCCAGTACTTC. This translates into CASSFGGNQETQYF.

V usage is TRBV19 and J usage is TRBJ2-5, with D possibly TRBD2 on 5 matching bases. Germline values: CDR1 LNHDA, CDR2 SQIVND (reference sequence). With 3 bases removed from V and 0 bases from J, the gap between germline ends came to 8 bases. CDR3 length: 14 amino acids. The CDR3 region is CASSIGLDQETQYF. The CDR3 region has the DNA TGTGCCAGTAGTATTGGACTGGACCAAGAGACCCAGTACTTC.

Concerning this clonotype: A much larger clone lies a single base off, so this may be a read error. The rearrangement links TRBV20-1 to TRBJ2-3; 11 nucleotides line up with TRBD2. Germline V CDR1 and CDR2: DFQATT, SNEGSKA (reference sequence). The CDR3 contains 15 residues. CDR3 DNA: TGCATTGCTCGTCGGACTAGCGGGTACACAGATACGCAGTATTTT. Translated: CIARRTSGYTDTQYF.

The chain carries TRBV6-6 and TRBJ1-1; D is perhaps TRBD1 (5 bases). V was cut by 10 bases and J by 12 bases, with 18 bases left in between. Per the germline V gene, CDR1 is MNHNY and CDR2 is SVGAGI (reference sequence). The CDR3 runs 11 residues. The CDR3 protein is CATQGNTDTFF. As DNA, the CDR3 is TGTGCCACCCAGGGTAACACTGACACTTTCTTT.

The CDR3 DNA is TGTGCCAGCAGCGTAGGTGGACAGCTTCTAGATACGCAGTATTTT. As protein: CASSVGGQLLDTQYF. The rearrangement joins TRBV9 to TRBJ2-3; tentatively, D is TRBD1 (6 bases). This CDR3 comprises 15 residues. Looked up from germline, CDR1 is SGDLS and CDR2 is YYNGEE. Trimming cost V 0 bases and J 5 bases, with 13 bases left between them.

As for this clonotype: A read error is possible here, since a much larger clone lies one base away. The DNA for the CDR3 is TGCGCCAGCAACCAAGATTACGCGGGGGGGTCTTACGAGCAGTACTTC. This sequence encodes CASNQDYAGGSYEQYF. The V and J genes are TRBV4-1 and TRBJ2-7; 9 bases map to TRBD2. The germline gives CDR1 MGHRA, CDR2 YSYEKL. The CDR3 totals 16 residues.

Remarks on this clonotype: This may stem from a read error, because a much larger clone lies one nucleotide away. The chain recombines TRBV20-1 with TRBJ2-5, with D tentatively TRBD1 or TRBD2 (5 bases each). The CDR3 totals 14 residues. V was cut by 4 bases and J by 2 bases, with 14 bases left in between. Germline CDR1 is DFQATT and CDR2 is SNEGSKA (reference sequence). The CDR3: CSAIPRGRQETQYF. The CDR3 DNA is TGCAGTGCTATTCCCCGGGGCAGGCAAGAGACCCAGTACTTC.

This clonotype was observed a few times. A read error may explain this, as a much larger clone is one base away. V gene TRBV5-1 combines with J gene TRBJ1-6; D remains unclear. Trimming shortened V by 5 bases and J by 5 bases, and 11 bases separated the two germline ends. Germline V gene sequence: CDR1 SGHRS, CDR2 YFSETQ. The CDR3 covers 14 residues. The CDR3 loop is CASRGTRNNSPLHF. For the CDR3, the DNA is TGCGCCAGCAGAGGCACCCGGAATAATTCACCCCTCCACTTT.

Of note for this clonotype: At one boundary the junction diverges from the germline segment, which might be a read error. The V gene is TRBV6-5, the J gene TRBJ2-7; 7 nucleotides agree with TRBD1. The germline V gene encodes CDR1 MNHEY and CDR2 SVGAGI. This CDR3 spans 13 amino acids. CDR3 protein: CTSGQRDSYEQYF. CDR3 bases: TGTACCAGCGGTCAACGGGACAGCTACGAGCAGTACTTC.

A few counts support this clonotype. Given a much more abundant clone one base away, this may be a read error. The chain joins TRBV20-1 to TRBJ2-3; D is uncertain. CDR1 and CDR2 (germline): DFQATT, SNEGSKA (reference sequence). V was cut by 5 bases and J by 2 bases, with 8 bases left in between. The CDR3 is 12 residues long. The CDR3 here is CSAYSNTDTQYF. The DNA of the CDR3 is TGCAGTGCTTACTCAAACACAGATACGCAGTATTTT.

For this clonotype: The junction departs from germline at one end; a sequencing error may be responsible. The chain employs TRBV10-3 and TRBJ2-1; D could derive from TRBD1 or TRBD2 (5 bases each). The length of the CDR3 is 16 residues. Germline V CDR1 and CDR2: ENHRY, SYGVKD. CDR3 in DNA: TGTGCCATCAGTCCTATCAGCGGCAGGGAGAACAATGAACAGTTCTTC. This sequence encodes CAISPISGRENNEQFF.